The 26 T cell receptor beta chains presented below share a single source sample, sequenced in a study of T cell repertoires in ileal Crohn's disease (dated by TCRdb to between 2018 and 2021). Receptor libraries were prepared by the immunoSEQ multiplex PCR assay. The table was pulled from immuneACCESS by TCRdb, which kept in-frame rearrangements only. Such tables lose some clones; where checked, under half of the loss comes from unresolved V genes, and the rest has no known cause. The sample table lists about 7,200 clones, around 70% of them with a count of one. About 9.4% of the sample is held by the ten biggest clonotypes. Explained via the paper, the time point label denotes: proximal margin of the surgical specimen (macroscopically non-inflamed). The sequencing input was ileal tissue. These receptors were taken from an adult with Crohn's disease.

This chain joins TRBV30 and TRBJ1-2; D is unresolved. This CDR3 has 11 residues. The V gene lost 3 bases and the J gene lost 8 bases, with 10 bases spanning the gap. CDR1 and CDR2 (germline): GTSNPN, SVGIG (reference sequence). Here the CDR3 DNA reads TGTGCCTGGAGGCGCGCCAAAGGCTACACCTTC. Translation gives CAWRRAKGYTF.

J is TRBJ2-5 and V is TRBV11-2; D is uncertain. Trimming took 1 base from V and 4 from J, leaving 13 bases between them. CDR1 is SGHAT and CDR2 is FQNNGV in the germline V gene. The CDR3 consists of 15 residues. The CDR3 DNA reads TGTGCCAGCAGCTTAGTCGGCGCTGTAGGAGAGACCCAGTACTTC. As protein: CASSLVGAVGETQYF. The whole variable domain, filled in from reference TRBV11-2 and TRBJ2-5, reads EAGVAQSPRYKIIEKRQSVAFWCNPISGHATLYWYQQILGQGPKLLIQFQNNGVVDDSQLPKDRFSAERLKGVDSTLKIQPAKLEDSAVYLCASSLVGAVGETQYFGPGTRLLVL.

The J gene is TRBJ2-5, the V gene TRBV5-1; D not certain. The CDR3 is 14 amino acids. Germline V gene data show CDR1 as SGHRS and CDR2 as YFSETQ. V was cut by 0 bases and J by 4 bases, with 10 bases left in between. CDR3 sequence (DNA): TGCGCCAGCAGCTTGGGGCCCGTAGGAGAGACCCAGTACTTC. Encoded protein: CASSLGPVGETQYF.

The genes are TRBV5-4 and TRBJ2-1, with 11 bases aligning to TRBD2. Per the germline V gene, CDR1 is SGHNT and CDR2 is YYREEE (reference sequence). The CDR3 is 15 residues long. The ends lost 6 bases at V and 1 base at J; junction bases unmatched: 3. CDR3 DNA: TGTGCCAGCAAAATAGCGGGAGGGTCCTACAATGAGCAGTTCTTC. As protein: CASKIAGGSYNEQFF.

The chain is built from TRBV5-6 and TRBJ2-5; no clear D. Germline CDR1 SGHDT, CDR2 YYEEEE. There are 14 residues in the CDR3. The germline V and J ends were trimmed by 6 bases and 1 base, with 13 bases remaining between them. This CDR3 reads CASTPQAGQETQYF. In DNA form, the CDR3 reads TGTGCCAGCACCCCTCAGGCAGGCCAAGAGACCCAGTACTTC.

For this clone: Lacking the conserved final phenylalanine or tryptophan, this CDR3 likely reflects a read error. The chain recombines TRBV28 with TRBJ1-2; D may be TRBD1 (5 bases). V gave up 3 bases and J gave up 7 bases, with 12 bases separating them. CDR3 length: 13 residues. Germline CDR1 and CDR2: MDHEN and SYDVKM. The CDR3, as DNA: TGTGCCAGCAGTTTCGCAGGGCTTAGTGGCTACACCTCC. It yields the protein CASSFAGLSGYTS.

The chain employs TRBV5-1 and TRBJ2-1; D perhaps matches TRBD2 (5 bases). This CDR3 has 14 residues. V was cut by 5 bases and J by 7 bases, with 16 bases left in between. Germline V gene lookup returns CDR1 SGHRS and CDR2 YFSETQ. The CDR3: CASSLGDKHNEQFF. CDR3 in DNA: TGCGCCAGCAGTCTCGGGGATAAGCATAATGAGCAGTTCTTC.

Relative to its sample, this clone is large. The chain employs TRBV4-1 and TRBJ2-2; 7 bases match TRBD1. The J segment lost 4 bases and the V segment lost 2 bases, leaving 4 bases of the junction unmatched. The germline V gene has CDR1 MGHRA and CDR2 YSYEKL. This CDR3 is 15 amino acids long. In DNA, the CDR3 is TGCGCCAGCAGCCAACTGACAGGGTCCACCGGGGAGCTGTTTTTT. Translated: CASSQLTGSTGELFF.

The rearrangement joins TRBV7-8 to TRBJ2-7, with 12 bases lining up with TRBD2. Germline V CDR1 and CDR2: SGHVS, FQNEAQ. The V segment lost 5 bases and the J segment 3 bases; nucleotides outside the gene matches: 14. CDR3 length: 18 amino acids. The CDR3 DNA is TGTGCCAGCAGCCCTAGCGGGAGGGCCGCCACCGGGCTCTACGAGCAGTACTTC. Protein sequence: CASSPSGRAATGLYEQYF. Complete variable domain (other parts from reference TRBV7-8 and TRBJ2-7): GAGVSQSPRYKVAKRGQDVALRCDPISGHVSLFWYQQALGQGPEFLTYFQNEAQLDKSGLPSDRFFAERPEGSVSTLKIQRTQQEDSAVYLCASSPSGRAATGLYEQYFGPGTRLTVT.

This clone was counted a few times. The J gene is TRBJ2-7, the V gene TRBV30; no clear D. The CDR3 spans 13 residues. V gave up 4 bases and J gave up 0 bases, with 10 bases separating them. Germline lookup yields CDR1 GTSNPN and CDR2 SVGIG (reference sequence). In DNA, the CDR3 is TGTGCCTGGATGAGGCGGAACTCCTACGAGCAGTACTTC. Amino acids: CAWMRRNSYEQYF.

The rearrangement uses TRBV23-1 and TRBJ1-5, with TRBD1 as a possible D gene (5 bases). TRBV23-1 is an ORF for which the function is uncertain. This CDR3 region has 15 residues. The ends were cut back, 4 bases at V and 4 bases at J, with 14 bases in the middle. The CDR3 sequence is CASSLQRGWNQPQHF. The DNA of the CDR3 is TGCGCCAGCAGTCTTCAGCGGGGGTGGAATCAGCCCCAGCATTTT.

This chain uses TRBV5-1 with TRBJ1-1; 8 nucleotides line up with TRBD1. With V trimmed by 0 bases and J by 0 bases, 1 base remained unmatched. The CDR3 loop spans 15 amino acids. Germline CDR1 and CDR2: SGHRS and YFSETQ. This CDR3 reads CASSLGQGMNTEAFF. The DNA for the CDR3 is TGCGCCAGCAGCTTGGGACAGGGGATGAACACTGAAGCTTTCTTT.

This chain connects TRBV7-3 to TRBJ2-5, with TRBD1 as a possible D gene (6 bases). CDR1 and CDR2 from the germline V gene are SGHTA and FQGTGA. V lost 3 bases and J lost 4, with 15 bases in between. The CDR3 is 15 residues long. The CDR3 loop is CASSLAHRDGETQYF. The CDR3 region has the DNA TGTGCCAGCAGCTTGGCTCACAGGGACGGAGAGACCCAGTACTTC.

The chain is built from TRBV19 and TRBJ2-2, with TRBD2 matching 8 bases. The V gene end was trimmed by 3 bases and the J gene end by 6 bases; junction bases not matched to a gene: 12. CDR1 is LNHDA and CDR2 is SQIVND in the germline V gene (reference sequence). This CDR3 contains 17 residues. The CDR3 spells CASSIGLVAGGAGELFF. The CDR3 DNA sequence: TGTGCCAGTAGTATCGGACTTGTTGCGGGAGGCGCCGGGGAGCTGTTTTTT.

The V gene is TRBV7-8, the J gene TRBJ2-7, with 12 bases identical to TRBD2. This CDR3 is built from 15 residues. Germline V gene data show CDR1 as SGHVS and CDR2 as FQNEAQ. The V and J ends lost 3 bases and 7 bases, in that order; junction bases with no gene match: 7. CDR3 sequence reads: CASSFGLAGPREQYF. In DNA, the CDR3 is TGTGCCAGCAGCTTCGGACTAGCGGGACCCCGGGAGCAGTACTTC.

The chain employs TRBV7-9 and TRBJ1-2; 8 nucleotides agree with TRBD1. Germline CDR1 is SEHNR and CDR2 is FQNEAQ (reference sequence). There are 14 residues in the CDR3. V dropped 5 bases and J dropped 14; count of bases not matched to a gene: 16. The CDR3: CASSKSGGLSSWTF. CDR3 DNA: TGTGCCAGCAGCAAATCAGGGGGCCTTTCGAGTTGGACCTTC.

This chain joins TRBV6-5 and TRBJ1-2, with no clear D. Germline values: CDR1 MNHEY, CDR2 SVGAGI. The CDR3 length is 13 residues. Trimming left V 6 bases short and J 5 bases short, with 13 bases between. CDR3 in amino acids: CASSPSGEYGYTF. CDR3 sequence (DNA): TGTGCCAGCAGCCCCTCTGGGGAGTATGGCTACACCTTC.

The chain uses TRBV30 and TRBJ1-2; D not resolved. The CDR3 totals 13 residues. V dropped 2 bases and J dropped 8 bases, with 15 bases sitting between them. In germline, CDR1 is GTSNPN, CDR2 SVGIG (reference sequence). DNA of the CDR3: TGTGCCTGGAGTCCCCGGACCGCGACCGGCTACACCTTC. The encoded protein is CAWSPRTATGYTF.

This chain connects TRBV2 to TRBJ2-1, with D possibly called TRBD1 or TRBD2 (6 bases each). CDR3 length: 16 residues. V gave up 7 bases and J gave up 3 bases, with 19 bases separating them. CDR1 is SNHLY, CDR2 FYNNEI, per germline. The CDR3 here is CASTPRGTNLYNEQFF. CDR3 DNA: TGTGCCAGCACCCCCCGGGGGACAAATCTCTACAATGAGCAGTTCTTC. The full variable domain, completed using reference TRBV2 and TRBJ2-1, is EPEVTQTPSHQVTQMGQEVILRCVPISNHLYFYWYRQILGQKVEFLVSFYNNEISEKSEIFDDQFSVERPDGSNFTLKIRSTKLEDSAMYFCASTPRGTNLYNEQFFGPGTRLTVL.

The CDR3 sequence: CASSDRLTTGNTEAFF. Written as DNA, the CDR3 is TGTGCCAGTAGTGACAGACTAACGACGGGAAACACTGAAGCTTTCTTT. This chain uses TRBV19 with TRBJ1-1, with a tentative D call TRBD1 (5 bases). The CDR3 spans 16 residues. The germline gives CDR1 LNHDA, CDR2 SQIVND (reference sequence). Trimming stripped 5 bases from V and 2 bases from J, with 18 bases between.

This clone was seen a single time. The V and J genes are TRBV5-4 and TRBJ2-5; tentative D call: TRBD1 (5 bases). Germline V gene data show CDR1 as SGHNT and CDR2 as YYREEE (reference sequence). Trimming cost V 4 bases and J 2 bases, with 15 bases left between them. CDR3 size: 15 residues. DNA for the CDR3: TGTGCCAGCAGCCCGAACCAGGGTGGGCAAGAGACCCAGTACTTC. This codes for CASSPNQGGQETQYF.

The DNA of the CDR3 is TGTGCCAGCAGCCAAAGACTAGACTCCTACGAGCAGTACTTC. Amino acids: CASSQRLDSYEQYF. The V and J genes are TRBV14 and TRBJ2-7; perhaps TRBD2 as D (6 bases). Germline-derived CDR1 and CDR2 are SGHDN and FVKESK. The V end was cut by 2 bases, the J end by 0 bases, with 8 bases between. CDR3 length: 14 residues.

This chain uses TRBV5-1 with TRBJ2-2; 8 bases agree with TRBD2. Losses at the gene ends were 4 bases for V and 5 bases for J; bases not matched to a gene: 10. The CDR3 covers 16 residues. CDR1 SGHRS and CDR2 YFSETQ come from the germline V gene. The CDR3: CASSPVAGRRTGELFF. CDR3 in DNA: TGCGCCAGCAGCCCTGTAGCGGGACGCAGAACCGGGGAGCTGTTTTTT.

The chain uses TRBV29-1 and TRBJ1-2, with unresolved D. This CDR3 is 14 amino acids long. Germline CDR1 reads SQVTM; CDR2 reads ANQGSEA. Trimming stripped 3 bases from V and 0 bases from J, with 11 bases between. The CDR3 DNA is TGCAGCGTTGAGTTTGCCGGGGCTAACTATGGCTACACCTTC. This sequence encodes CSVEFAGANYGYTF.

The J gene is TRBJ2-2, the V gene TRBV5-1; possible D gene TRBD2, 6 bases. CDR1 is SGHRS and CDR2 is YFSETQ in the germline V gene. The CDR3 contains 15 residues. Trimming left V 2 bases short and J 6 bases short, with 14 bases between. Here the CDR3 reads CASSFRLGKSGELFF. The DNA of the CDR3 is TGCGCCAGCAGCTTTCGACTAGGTAAGTCCGGGGAGCTGTTTTTT.

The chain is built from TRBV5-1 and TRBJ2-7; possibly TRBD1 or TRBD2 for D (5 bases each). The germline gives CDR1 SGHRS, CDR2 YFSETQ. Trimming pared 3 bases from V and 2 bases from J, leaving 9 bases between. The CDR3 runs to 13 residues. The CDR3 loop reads CASSSVGAYEQYF. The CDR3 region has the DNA TGCGCCAGCAGCTCGGTGGGGGCCTACGAGCAGTACTTC.